The rows below give T cell receptor beta chains drawn from one sample of a study of T cells in Graves' hyperthyroidism and ophthalmopathy. TCRdb itself ran the multiplex PCR reads through MiXCR, one entry per CDR3 protein. The table records around 540,000 distinct CDR3 sequences, about 43% of them present only once. Sequencing input: peripheral blood or thyroid tissue (not recorded which). The receptors derive from a young woman with Graves' hyperthyroidism. Both conserved end residues are part of each CDR3. The D gene is left open where the match is weak. Size tells how often a clone was seen (once, few, many) or the class of an expanded clone, and some rows leave it out.

D gene,J gene,clone size,V gene,CDR3 DNA,CDR3 protein
TRBD2,TRBJ2-2,-,TRBV7-2,TGTGCCAGCAGCTTAGTTGCGGGGGGCACCGGGGAGCTGTTTTTT,CASSLVAGGTGELFF
TRBD2,TRBJ2-5,once,TRBV10-3,TGTGCCATCAGTGAAATGGGCGGGAGGCGCGAAGAGACCCAGTACTTC,CAISEMGGRREETQYF
-,TRBJ2-5,-,TRBV20-1,TGCAGTGCTAGGACCGGAGAGACCCAGTACTTC,CSARTGETQYF
-,TRBJ2-7,-,TRBV15,TGTGCCACCAGCATCCCTCTGGGTCTAGGACCTCAGCCGGGTGTTGAGCAGTACTTC,CATSIPLGLGPQPGVEQYF
-,TRBJ2-2,many,TRBV15,TGTGCCACCAGCAGGACGGGGGTTACGAACACCGGGGAGCTGTTTTTT,CATSRTGVTNTGELFF
TRBD2,TRBJ2-5,few,TRBV4-2,TGTGCCAGCAGCCAAGTCGGCGGGAGTGAAGAGACCCAGTACTTC,CASSQVGGSEETQYF
-,TRBJ1-2,-,TRBV7-2,TGTGCCAGCAGCCAAACGACGGATGGCTACACCTTC,CASSQTTDGYTF
-,TRBJ2-7,-,TRBV29-1,TGCAGCGTCGACTCGATCGGCTCCTACAATGAGCAGTACTTC,CSVDSIGSYNEQYF
TRBD1,TRBJ1-4,-,TRBV9,TGTGCCAGCAGCGAGGGGGCAGACACCGTCCTTGAAGAACTGTTTTTT,CASSEGADTVLEELFF
-,TRBJ1-1,many,TRBV10-3,TGTGCCGCGGCCACAGGGACTGAAGCTTTCTTT,CAAATGTEAFF
TRBD1,TRBJ2-7,-,TRBV7-2,TGTGCCAGCAGTTACGGGACAGATATCCCGTACGAGCAGTACTTC,CASSYGTDIPYEQYF